This T cell receptor (beta chain) emerged from a study of CD8+ T cells in alopecia areata. Overall study findings and caveats: Across lesional scalp, and particularly alopecia totalis/universalis, clonality surpassed that of normal scalp.

In each case, RNA was isolated and then reverse transcribed into cDNA as the sequencing template. This table comes from immunoSEQ multiplex PCR, and its TCRdb copy is limited to in-frame clones, with some not included. In the table there are some 99,000 clones, around 60% of which are singletons. Stated treatment: oral pan-JAK inhibitor, 5-10 mg twice daily. The CDR3 is 13 residues long. Trimming pared 5 bases from V and 4 bases from J, leaving 9 bases between. Germline values: CDR1 MGHRA, CDR2 YSYEKL. This clone came up once. Its antigen is unknown. This receptor was obtained from a human donor with alopecia areata. The sequencing used CD8+ T cells sorted from blood, collected at week 4, from a patient treated with tofacitinib. This rearrangement joins TRBV4-1 to TRBJ2-1; D ambiguous. The CDR3 loop reads CASSLADYNEQFF. The DNA of the CDR3 is TGCGCCAGCAGCTTAGCAGATTACAATGAGCAGTTCTTC.